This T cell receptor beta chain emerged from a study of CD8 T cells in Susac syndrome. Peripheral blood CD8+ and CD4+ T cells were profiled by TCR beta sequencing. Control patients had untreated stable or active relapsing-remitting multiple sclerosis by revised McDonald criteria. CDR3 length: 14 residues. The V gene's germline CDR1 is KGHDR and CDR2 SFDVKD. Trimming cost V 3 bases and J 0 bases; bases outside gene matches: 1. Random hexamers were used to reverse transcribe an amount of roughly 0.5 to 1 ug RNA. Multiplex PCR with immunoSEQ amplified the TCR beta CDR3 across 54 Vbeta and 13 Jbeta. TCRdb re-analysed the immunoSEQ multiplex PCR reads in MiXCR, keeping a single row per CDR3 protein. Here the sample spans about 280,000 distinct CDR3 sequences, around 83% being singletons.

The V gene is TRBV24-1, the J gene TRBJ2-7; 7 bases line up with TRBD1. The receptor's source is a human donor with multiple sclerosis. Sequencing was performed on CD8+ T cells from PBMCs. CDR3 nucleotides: TGTGCCACCAGTGATGCAGGGGGCTCCTACGAGCAGTACTTC. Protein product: CATSDAGGSYEQYF.